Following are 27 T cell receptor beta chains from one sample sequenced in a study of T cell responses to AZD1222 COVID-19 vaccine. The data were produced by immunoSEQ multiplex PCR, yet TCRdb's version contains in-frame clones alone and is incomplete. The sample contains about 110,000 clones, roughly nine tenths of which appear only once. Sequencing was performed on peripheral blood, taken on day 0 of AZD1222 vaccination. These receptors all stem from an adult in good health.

CDR3 region: CASSQNQQGTAYEQYF. CDR3 sequence (DNA): TGTGCCAGCAGCCAAAACCAACAGGGGACGGCCTACGAGCAGTACTTC. This chain connects TRBV4-2 to TRBJ2-7; 7 nucleotides agree with TRBD1. The germline CDR1 and CDR2 sequences are LGHNA and YNFKEQ. The CDR3 totals 16 residues. Trimming cost V 2 bases and J 2 bases; bases outside gene matches: 9.

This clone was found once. CDR3 sequence: CASSSGTGATEAFF. The CDR3 DNA is TGTGCCAGCTCATCAGGCACAGGGGCGACTGAAGCTTTCTTT. The rearrangement joins TRBV18 to TRBJ1-1, with 7 bases fitting TRBD1. Germline-derived CDR1 and CDR2 are KGHSH and LQKENI. The ends lost 5 bases at V and 5 bases at J; junction bases unmatched: 8. The CDR3 length is 14 residues.

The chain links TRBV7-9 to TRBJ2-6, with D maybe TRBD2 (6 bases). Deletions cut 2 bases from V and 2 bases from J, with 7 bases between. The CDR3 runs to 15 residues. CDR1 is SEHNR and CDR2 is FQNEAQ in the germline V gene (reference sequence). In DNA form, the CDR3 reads TGTGCCAGCAGCTTATGGGAGGCTGGGGCCAACGTCCTGACTTTC. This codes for CASSLWEAGANVLTF.

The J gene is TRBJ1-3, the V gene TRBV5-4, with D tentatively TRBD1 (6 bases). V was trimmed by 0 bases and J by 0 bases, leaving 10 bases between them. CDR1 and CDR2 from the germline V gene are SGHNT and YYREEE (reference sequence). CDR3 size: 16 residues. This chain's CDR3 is CASSLEGGFSGNTIYF. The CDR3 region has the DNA TGTGCCAGCAGCTTGGAGGGGGGTTTCTCTGGAAACACCATATATTTT.

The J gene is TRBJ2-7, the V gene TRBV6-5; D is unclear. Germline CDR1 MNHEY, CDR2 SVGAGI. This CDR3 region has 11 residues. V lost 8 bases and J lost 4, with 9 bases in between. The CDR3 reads CASGVSYEQYF. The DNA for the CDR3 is TGTGCCAGCGGCGTATCGTACGAGCAGTACTTC.

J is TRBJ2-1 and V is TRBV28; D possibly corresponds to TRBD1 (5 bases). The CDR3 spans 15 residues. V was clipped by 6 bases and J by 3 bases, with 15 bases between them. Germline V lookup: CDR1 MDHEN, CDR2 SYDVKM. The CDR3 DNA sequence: TGTGCCAGCAGCTCAGGGCTAGTAGTCTACAATGAGCAGTTCTTC. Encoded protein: CASSSGLVVYNEQFF.

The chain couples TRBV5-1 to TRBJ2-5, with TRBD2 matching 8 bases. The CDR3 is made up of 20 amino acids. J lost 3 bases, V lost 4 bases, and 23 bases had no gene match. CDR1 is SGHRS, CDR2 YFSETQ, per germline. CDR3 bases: TGCGCCAGCAGCCGCCCCCTGGGAGGTGCCGGGACTAGAGGGAAAGAGACCCAGTACTTC. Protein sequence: CASSRPLGGAGTRGKETQYF.

CDR3 bases: TGTGCCAGCTCACCGGGAGGACAAGAGCAGTACTTC. Encoded protein: CASSPGGQEQYF. The chain carries TRBV18 and TRBJ2-7, with D possibly TRBD2 on 6 matching bases. The CDR3 has 12 amino acids. Per the germline V gene, CDR1 is KGHSH and CDR2 is LQKENI. The V and J ends lost 3 bases and 7 bases respectively, with 10 bases between them.

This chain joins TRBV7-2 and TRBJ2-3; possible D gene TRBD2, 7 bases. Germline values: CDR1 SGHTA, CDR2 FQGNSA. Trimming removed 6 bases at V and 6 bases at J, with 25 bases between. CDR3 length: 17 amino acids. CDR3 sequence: CASSKEMGGPLSDTQYF. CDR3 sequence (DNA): TGTGCCAGCAGTAAAGAGATGGGGGGGCCGTTGAGCGATACGCAGTATTTT. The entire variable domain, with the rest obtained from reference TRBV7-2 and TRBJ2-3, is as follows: GAGVSQSPSNKVTEKGKDVELRCDPISGHTALYWYRQSLGQGLEFLIYFQGNSAPDKSGLPSDRFSAERTGGSVSTLTIQRTQQEDSAVYLCASSKEMGGPLSDTQYFGPGTRLTVL.

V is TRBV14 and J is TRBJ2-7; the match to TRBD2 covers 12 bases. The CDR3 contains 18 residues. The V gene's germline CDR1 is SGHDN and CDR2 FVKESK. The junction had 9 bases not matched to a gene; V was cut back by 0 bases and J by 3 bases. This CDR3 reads CASSQEKHGLAGYYEQYF. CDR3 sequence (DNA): TGTGCCAGCAGCCAAGAGAAACACGGACTAGCGGGGTACTACGAGCAGTACTTC.

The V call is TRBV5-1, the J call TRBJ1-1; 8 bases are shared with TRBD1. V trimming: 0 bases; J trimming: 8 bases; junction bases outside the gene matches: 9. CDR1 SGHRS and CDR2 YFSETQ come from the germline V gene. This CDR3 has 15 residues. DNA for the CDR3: TGCGCCAGCAGCTTGGCCCCCGGACAGGGAGTGGAAGCTTTCTTT. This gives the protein CASSLAPGQGVEAFF.

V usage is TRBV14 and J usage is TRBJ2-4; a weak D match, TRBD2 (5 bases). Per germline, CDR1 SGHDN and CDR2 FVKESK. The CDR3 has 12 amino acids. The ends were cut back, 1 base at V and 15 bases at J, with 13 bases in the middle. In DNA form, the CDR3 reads TGTGCCAGCAGCCAAGTTAACGGGGTCTGGTACTTC. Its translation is CASSQVNGVWYF.

The CDR3 nucleotides are TGTGCCAGCAGCGAAGGGACCGCTAACAATGAGCAGTTCTTC. Protein product: CASSEGTANNEQFF. The chain uses TRBV7-2 and TRBJ2-1, with D perhaps assigned TRBD1 or TRBD2 (5 bases each). This CDR3 comprises 14 residues. Between the trimmed V and J ends, which lost 5 bases and 5 bases, there was a span of 13 bases. CDR1 is SGHTA and CDR2 is FQGNSA in the germline V gene.

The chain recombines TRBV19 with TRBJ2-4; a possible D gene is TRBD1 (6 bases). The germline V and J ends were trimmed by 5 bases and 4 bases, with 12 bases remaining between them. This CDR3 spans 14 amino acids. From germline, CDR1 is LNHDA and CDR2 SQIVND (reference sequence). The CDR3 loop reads CASSSPGEKNIQYF. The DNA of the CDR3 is TGTGCCAGTAGTTCCCCAGGGGAAAAAAACATTCAGTACTTC. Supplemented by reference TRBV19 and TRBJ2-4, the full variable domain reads DGGITQSPKYLFRKEGQNVTLSCEQNLNHDAMYWYRQDPGQGLRLIYYSQIVNDFQKGDIAEGYSVSREKKESFPLTVTSAQKNPTAFYLCASSSPGEKNIQYFGAGTRLSVL.

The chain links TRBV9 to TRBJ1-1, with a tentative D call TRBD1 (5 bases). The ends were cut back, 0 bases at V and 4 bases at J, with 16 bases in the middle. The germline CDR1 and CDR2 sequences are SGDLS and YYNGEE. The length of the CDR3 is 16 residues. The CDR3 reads CASSVATGGLSTEAFF. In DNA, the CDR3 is TGTGCCAGCAGCGTAGCTACCGGGGGTTTGTCCACTGAAGCTTTCTTT.

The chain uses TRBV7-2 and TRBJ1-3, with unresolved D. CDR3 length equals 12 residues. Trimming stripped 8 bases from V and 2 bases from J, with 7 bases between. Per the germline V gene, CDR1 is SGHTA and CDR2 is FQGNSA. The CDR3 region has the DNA TGTGCCAGCGGGGTAACTGGAAACACCATATATTTT. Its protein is CASGVTGNTIYF.

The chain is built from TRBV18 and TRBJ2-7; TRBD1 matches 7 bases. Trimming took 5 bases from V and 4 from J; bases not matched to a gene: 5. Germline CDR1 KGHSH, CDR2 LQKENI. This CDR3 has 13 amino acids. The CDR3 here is CASSELQGYEQYF. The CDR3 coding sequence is TGTGCCAGCTCAGAGTTACAGGGGTACGAGCAGTACTTC.

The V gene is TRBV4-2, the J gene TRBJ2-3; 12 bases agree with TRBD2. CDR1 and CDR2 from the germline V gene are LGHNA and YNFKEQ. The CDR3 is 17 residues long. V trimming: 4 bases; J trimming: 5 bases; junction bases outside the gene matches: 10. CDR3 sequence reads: CASSPPASGGVQDTQYF. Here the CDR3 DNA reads TGTGCCAGCAGCCCCCCTGCTAGCGGGGGGGTTCAAGATACGCAGTATTTT.

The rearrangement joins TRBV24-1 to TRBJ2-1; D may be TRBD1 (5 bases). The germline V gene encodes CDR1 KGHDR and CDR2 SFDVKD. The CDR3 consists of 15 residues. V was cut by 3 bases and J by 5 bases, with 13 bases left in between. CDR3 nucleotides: TGTGCCACCAGTGATGCCATAACAGGTGACAATGAGCAGTTCTTC. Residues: CATSDAITGDNEQFF.

CDR3 region: CSVEGGTSRTDTQYF. DNA of the CDR3: TGCAGCGTGGAGGGGGGGACTTCCCGCACAGATACGCAGTATTTT. The gene calls are TRBV29-1 and TRBJ2-3; D might be TRBD2 (7 bases). The V and J ends lost 6 bases and 1 base respectively, with 17 bases between them. The germline CDR1 and CDR2 sequences are SQVTM and ANQGSEA. The CDR3 spans 15 residues.

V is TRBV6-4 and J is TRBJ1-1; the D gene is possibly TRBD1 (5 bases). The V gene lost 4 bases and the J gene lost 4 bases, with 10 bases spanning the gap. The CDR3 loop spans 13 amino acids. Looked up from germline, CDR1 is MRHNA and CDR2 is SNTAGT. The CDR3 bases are TGTGCCAGCAGTGTACAGGATGGCACTGAAGCTTTCTTT. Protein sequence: CASSVQDGTEAFF.

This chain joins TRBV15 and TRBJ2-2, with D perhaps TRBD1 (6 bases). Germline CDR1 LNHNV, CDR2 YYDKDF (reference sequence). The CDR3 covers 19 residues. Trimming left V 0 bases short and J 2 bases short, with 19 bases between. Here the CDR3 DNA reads TGTGCCACCAGCAGAGATCAAAAATGGACAGAAACTAACACCGGGGAGCTGTTTTTT. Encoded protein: CATSRDQKWTETNTGELFF.

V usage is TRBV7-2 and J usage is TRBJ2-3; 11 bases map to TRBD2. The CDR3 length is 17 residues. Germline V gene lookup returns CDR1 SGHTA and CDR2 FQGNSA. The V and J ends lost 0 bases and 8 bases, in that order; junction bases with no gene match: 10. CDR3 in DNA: TGTGCCAGCAGCTTAGCGCGGCTAGCGGGGGGCGGGGTTACGCAGTATTTT. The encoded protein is CASSLARLAGGGVTQYF.

CDR3 amino acids: CASSQLEGANYGYTF. The CDR3 DNA follows: TGCGCCAGCAGCCAATTGGAGGGGGCGAACTATGGCTACACCTTC. The chain uses TRBV4-1 and TRBJ1-2; TRBD1 agrees at 7 bases. The germline V gene has CDR1 MGHRA and CDR2 YSYEKL. Losses at the gene ends were 2 bases for V and 2 bases for J; bases not matched to a gene: 5. There are 15 residues in the CDR3.

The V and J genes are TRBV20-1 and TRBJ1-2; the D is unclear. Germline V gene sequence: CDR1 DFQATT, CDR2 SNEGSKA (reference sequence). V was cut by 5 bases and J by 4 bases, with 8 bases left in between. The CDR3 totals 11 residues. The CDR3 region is CSAPVVYGYTF. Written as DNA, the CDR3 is TGCAGTGCTCCGGTTGTCTATGGCTACACCTTC.

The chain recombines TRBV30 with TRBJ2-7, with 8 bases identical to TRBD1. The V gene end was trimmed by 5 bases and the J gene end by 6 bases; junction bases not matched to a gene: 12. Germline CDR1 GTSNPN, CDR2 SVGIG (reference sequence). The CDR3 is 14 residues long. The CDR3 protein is CAWLRRQGNGEQYF. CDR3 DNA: TGTGCCTGGCTCAGACGACAGGGGAATGGCGAGCAGTACTTC.

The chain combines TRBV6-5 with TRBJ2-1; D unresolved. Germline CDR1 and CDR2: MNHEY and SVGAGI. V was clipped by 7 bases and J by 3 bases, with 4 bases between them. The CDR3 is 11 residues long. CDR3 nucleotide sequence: TGTGCCAGCATAAGCTACAATGAGCAGTTCTTC. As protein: CASISYNEQFF.